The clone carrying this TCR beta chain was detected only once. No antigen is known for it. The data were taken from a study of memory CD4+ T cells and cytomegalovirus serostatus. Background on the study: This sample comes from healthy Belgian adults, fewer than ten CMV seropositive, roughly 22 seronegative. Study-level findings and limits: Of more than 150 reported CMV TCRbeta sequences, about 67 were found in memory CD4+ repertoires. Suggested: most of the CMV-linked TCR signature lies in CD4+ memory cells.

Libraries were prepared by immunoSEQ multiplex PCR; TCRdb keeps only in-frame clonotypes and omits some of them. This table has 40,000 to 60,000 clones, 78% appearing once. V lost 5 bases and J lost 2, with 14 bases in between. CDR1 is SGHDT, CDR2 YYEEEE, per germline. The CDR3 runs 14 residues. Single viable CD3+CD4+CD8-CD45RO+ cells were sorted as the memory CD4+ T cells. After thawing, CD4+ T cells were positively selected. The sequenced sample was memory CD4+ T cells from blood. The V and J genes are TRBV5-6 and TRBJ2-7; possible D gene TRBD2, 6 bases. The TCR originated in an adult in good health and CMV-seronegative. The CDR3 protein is CASRPTGGPYEQYF. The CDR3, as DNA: TGTGCCAGCAGGCCCACCGGGGGACCCTACGAGCAGTACTTC.